This T cell receptor beta chain was sequenced during a study of tumor-infiltrating lymphocytes in primary liver carcinoma. Overall study context: Regardless of tissue type, samples showed similar yields of roughly 3.65 to 8 million productive TCRbeta reads. Overall study results and limits: Only about 7.5-24% of top clones were detected in all five tumor regions.

As to this clonotype: What it binds is not known.

With around 500 ng total RNA as template and a constant-region primer, TCR beta cDNA was made. Construction of TCR beta libraries relied on three successive nested multiplex PCR rounds employing slightly modified ARM-PCR. The study ran its first two PCR rounds for about 11 cycles each, using TRBV1-TRBV30 forward primers and a C-beta reverse primer. MiXCR was run by TCRdb on the multiplex PCR reads, yielding one entry per CDR3 protein. Of approximately 20,000 distinct CDR3 sequences in the sample, around 79% were seen once. Co-extracted RNA and DNA came from around 18-30 mg of unsorted bulk tissue. By surgical resection, the patients were treated for their primary liver carcinoma. Patients in the cohort were treatment-naive and living with chronic HBV infection. The CDR3 extends over 17 amino acids. V gave up 10 bases and J gave up 2 bases, with 27 bases separating them. Germline V lookup: CDR1 SGHAT, CDR2 FQNNGV.

The rearrangement uses TRBV11-2 and TRBJ2-7; D is possibly TRBD1 (7 bases). Sample: liver tumor tissue from sampling region 1. Subset of the sample: tumor region T1, superior pole. The receptor comes from a woman in her twenties or thirties with primary liver carcinoma and hepatitis B virus infection. CDR3 residues: CANSVTGGGSWTYEQYF. In DNA form, the CDR3 reads TGTGCCAATAGTGTCACAGGAGGGGGCTCTTGGACCTACGAGCAGTACTTC. Filled out from reference TRBV11-2 and TRBJ2-7, the complete variable domain reads EAGVAQSPRYKIIEKRQSVAFWCNPISGHATLYWYQQILGQGPKLLIQFQNNGVVDDSQLPKDRFSAERLKGVDSTLKIQPAKLEDSAVYLCANSVTGGGSWTYEQYFGPGTRLTVT.